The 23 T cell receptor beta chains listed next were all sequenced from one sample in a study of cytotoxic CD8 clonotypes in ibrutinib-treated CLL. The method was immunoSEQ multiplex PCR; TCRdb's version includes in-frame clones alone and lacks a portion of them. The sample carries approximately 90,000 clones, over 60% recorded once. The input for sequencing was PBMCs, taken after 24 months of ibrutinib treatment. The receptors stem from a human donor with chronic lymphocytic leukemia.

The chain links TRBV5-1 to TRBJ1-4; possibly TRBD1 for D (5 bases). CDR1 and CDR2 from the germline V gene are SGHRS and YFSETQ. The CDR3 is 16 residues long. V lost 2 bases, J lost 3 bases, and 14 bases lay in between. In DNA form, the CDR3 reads TGCGCCAGCAGCTTAGGGCAGGGCGCACCTAATGAAAAACTGTTTTTT. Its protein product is CASSLGQGAPNEKLFF.

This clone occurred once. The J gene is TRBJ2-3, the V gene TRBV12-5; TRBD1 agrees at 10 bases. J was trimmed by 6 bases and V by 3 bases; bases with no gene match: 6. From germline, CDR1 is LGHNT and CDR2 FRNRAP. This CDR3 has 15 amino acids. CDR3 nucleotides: TGTGCTAGTGGTTTAGGGACAGGGGCCCGTGATACGCAGTATTTT. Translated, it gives CASGLGTGARDTQYF.

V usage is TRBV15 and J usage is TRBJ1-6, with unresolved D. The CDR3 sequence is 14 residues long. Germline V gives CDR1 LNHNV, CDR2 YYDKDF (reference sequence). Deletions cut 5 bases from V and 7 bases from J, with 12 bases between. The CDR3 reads CATSVGNGNSPLHF. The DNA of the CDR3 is TGTGCCACCAGCGTAGGGAATGGGAATTCACCCCTCCACTTT.

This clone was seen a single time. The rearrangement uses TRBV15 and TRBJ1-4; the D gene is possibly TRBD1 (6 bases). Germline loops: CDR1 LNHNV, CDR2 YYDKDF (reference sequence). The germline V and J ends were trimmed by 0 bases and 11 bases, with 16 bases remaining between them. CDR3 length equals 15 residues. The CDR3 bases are TGTGCCACCAGCAGAGATCAAGGGCCCGGGGGCAAACTGTTTTTT. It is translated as CATSRDQGPGGKLFF.

CDR3 in amino acids: CASSFGGGSSYNEQFF. DNA of the CDR3: TGTGCCAGCAGCTTTGGGGGCGGAAGCTCCTACAATGAGCAGTTCTTC. The chain carries TRBV5-6 and TRBJ2-1; D is perhaps TRBD1 (6 bases). The CDR3 is made up of 16 amino acids. Germline loops: CDR1 SGHDT, CDR2 YYEEEE. V dropped 2 bases and J dropped 0 bases, with 12 bases sitting between them. Full variable domain (rest looked up from reference TRBV5-6 and TRBJ2-1): DAGVTQSPTHLIKTRGQQVTLRCSPKSGHDTVSWYQQALGQGPQFIFQYYEEEERQRGNFPDRFSGHQFPNYSSELNVNALLLGDSALYLCASSFGGGSSYNEQFFGPGTRLTVL.

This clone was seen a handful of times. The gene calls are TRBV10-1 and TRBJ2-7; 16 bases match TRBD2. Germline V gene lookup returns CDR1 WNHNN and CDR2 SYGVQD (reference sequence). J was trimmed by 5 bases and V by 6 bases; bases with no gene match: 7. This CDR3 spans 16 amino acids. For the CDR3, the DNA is TGCGCCAGCAGCCCCGGGACTAGCGGGAGGGGAAACGAGCAGTACTTC. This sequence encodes CASSPGTSGRGNEQYF.

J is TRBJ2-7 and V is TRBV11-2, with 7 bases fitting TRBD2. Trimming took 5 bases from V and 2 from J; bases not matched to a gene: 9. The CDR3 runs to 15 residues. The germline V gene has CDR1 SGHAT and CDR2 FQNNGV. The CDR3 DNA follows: TGTGCCAGCAGCCCACGACTAGCACAAACCTACGAGCAGTACTTC. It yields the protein CASSPRLAQTYEQYF. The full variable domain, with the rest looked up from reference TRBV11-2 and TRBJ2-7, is EAGVAQSPRYKIIEKRQSVAFWCNPISGHATLYWYQQILGQGPKLLIQFQNNGVVDDSQLPKDRFSAERLKGVDSTLKIQPAKLEDSAVYLCASSPRLAQTYEQYFGPGTRLTVT.

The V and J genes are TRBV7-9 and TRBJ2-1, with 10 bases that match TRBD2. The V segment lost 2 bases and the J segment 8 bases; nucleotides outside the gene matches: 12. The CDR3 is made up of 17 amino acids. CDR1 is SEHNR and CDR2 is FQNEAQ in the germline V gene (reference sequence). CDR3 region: CASSLSYRASGSYEQFF. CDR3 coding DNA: TGTGCCAGCAGCTTAAGTTACAGGGCTAGCGGGAGTTATGAGCAGTTCTTC.

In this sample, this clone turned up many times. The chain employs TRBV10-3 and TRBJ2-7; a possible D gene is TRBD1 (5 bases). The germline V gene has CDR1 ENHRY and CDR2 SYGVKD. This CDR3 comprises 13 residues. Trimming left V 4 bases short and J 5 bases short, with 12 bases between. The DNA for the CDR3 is TGTGCCATCAGTGGTCAGGGAAATCACGAGCAGTACTTC. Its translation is CAISGQGNHEQYF.

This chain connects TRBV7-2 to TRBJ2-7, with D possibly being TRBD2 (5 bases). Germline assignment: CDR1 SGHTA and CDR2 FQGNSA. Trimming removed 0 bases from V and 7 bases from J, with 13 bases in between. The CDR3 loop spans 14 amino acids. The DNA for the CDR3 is TGTGCCAGCAGCTTAGCGCCCGGGATCGGGGAGCAGTACTTC. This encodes CASSLAPGIGEQYF. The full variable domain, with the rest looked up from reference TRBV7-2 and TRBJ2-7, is GAGVSQSPSNKVTEKGKDVELRCDPISGHTALYWYRQSLGQGLEFLIYFQGNSAPDKSGLPSDRFSAERTGGSVSTLTIQRTQQEDSAVYLCASSLAPGIGEQYFGPGTRLTVT.

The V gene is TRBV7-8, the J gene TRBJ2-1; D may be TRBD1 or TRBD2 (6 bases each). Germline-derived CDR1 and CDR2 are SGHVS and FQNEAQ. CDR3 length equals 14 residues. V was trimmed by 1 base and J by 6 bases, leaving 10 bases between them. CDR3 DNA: TGTGCCAGCAGCTTAGAGGGGGGTAGCAATGAGCAGTTCTTC. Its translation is CASSLEGGSNEQFF.

The CDR3 is CASSRRDGTREQYF. The CDR3 region has the DNA TGTGCCAGTAGTAGACGGGACGGGACAAGGGAGCAGTACTTC. This chain connects TRBV19 to TRBJ2-7; TRBD1 is a possible D gene (6 bases). This CDR3 region has 14 residues. Germline V gives CDR1 LNHDA, CDR2 SQIVND (reference sequence). V shed 4 bases and J shed 7 bases, with 17 bases lying between them.

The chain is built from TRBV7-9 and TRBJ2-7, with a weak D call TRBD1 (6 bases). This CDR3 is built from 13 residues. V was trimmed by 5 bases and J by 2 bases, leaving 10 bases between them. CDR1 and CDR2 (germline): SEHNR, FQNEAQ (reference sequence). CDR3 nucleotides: TGTGCCAGCAGCCGAGGACAGACCTACGAGCAGTACTTC. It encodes CASSRGQTYEQYF.

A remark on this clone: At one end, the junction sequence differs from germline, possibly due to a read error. In DNA form, the CDR3 reads TGTGCCAGCAGCTTGTCCGGGACTTCCTACGAGCAGTACTTC. Its protein product is CASSLSGTSYEQYF. The chain couples TRBV5-3 to TRBJ2-7, with D possibly being TRBD2 (6 bases). TRBV5-3 is filed as an ORF, its function uncertain. This CDR3 has 14 residues.

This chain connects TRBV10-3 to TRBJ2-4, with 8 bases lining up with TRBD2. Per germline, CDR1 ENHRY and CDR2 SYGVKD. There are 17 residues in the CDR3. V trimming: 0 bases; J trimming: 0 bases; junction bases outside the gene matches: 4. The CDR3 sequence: CAISESSGGLAKNIQYF. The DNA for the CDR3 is TGTGCCATCAGTGAGTCGAGCGGGGGACTAGCCAAAAACATTCAGTACTTC.

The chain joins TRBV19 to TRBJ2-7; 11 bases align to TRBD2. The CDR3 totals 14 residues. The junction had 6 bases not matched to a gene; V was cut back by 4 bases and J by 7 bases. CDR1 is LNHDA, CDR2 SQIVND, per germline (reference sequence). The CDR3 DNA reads TGTGCCAGTAGTAAACTAGCGGGAGAAGGGGAGCAGTACTTC. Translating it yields CASSKLAGEGEQYF.

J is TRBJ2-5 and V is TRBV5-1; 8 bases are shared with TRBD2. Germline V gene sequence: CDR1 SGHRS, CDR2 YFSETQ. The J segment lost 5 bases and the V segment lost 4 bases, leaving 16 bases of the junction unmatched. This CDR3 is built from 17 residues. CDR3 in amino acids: CASSLRLGSGRGETQYF. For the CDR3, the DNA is TGCGCCAGCAGCCTAAGGCTTGGGAGCGGGAGAGGGGAGACCCAGTACTTC.

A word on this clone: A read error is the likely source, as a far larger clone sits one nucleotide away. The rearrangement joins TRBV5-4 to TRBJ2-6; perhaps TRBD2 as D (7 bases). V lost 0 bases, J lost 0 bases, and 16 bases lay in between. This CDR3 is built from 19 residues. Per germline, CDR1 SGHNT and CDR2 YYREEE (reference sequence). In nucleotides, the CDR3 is TGTGCCAGCAGCTTGGGTGCCGGGGGGCCCCCCTCTGGGGCCAACGTCCTGACTTTC. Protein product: CASSLGAGGPPSGANVLTF.

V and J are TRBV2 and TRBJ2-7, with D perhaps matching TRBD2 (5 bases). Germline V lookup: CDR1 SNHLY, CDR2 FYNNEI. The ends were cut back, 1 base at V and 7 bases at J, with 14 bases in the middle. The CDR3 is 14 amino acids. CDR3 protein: CASSEDEGRKEQYF. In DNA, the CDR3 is TGTGCCAGCAGTGAAGACGAGGGCAGGAAAGAGCAGTACTTC. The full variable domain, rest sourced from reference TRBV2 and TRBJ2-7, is EPEVTQTPSHQVTQMGQEVILRCVPISNHLYFYWYRQILGQKVEFLVSFYNNEISEKSEIFDDQFSVERPDGSNFTLKIRSTKLEDSAMYFCASSEDEGRKEQYFGPGTRLTVT.

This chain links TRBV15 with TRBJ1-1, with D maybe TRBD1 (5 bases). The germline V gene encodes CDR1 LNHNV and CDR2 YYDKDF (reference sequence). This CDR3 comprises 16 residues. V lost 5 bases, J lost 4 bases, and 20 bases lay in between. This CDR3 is CATSPRTGRVTTEAFF. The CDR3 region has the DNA TGTGCCACCAGCCCCCGAACGGGCAGGGTAACCACTGAAGCTTTCTTT.

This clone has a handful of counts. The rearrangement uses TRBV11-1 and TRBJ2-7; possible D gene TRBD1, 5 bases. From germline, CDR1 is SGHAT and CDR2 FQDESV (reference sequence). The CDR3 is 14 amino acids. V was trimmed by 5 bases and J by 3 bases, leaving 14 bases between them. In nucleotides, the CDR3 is TGTGCCAGCAGCCCCAGGGCCTCCGTCTACGAGCAGTACTTC. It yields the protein CASSPRASVYEQYF.

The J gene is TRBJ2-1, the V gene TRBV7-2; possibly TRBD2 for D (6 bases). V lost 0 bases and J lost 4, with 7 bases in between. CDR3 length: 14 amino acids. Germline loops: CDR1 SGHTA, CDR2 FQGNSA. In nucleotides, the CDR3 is TGTGCCAGCAGCTTAGCTAGCGGATACAATGAGCAGTTCTTC. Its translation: CASSLASGYNEQFF. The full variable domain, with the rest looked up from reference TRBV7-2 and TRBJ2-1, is GAGVSQSPSNKVTEKGKDVELRCDPISGHTALYWYRQSLGQGLEFLIYFQGNSAPDKSGLPSDRFSAERTGGSVSTLTIQRTQQEDSAVYLCASSLASGYNEQFFGPGTRLTVL.

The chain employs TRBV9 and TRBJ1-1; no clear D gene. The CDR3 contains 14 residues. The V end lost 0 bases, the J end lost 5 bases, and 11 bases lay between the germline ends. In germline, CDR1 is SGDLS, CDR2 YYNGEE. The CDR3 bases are TGTGCCAGCAGCGTAGGATACCGAGGGACTGAAGCTTTCTTT. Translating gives CASSVGYRGTEAFF.